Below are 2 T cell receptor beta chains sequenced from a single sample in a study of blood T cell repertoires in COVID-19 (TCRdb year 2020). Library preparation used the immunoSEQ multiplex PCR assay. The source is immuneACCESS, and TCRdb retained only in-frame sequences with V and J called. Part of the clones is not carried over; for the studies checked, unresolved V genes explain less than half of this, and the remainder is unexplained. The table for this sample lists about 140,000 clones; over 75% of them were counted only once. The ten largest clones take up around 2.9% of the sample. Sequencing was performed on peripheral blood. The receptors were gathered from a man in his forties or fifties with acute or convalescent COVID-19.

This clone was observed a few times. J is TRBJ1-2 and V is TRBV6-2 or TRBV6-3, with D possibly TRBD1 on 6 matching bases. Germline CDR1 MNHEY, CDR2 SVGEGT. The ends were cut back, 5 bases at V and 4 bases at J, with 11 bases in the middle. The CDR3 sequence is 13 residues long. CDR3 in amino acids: CASSGGQLYGYTF. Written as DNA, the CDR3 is TGTGCCAGCAGTGGGGGACAACTCTATGGCTACACCTTC.

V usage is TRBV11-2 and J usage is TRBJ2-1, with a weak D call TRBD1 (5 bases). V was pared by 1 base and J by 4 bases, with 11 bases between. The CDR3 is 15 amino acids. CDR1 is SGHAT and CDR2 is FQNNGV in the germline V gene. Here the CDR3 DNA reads TGTGCCAGCAGCTTAGTAGTCGACAGATACAATGAGCAGTTCTTC. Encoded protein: CASSLVVDRYNEQFF.